These 8 T cell receptor beta chains came from one sample sequenced in a study of blood T cells in healthy people across ages. Primers used in a second PCR of about 6 to 12 cycles were a sample-barcoded 5' primer and a J-beta primer mix. TCRdb re-called the 5' RACE reads with MiXCR, one entry per CDR3 protein. The sample holds hundreds of thousands of distinct CDR3 sequences, over 45% seen once. The specimen was blood. All receptors come from a man aged 25 to 40 in good health.

The chain has TRBV15 and TRBJ2-3; D might be TRBD2 (5 bases). The CDR3 has 15 residues. V was cut by 3 bases and J by 1 base, with 11 bases left in between. CDR1 is LNHNV, CDR2 YYDKDF, per germline (reference sequence). The CDR3 DNA sequence: TGTGCCACCAGCAGGTTACCCGGGGGCACAGATACGCAGTATTTT. This codes for CATSRLPGGTDTQYF. Variable domain in full (rest from reference TRBV15 and TRBJ2-3): DAMVIQNPRYQVTQFGKPVTLSCSQTLNHNVMYWYQQKSSQAPKLLFHYYDKDFNNEADTPDNFQSRRPNTSFCFLDIRSPGLGDTAMYLCATSRLPGGTDTQYFGPGTRLTVL.

This clonotype was observed a few times. The CDR3 nucleotides read TGTGCCAGCAGTGAACCAACGGGACGTGACAACTATGGCTACACCTTC. Amino acids: CASSEPTGRDNYGYTF. This chain connects TRBV25-1 to TRBJ1-2; perhaps TRBD1 as D (5 bases). Per germline, CDR1 MGHDK and CDR2 SYGVNS. Trimming removed 2 bases at V and 2 bases at J, with 15 bases between. This CDR3 comprises 16 residues.

The V call is TRBV7-2, the J call TRBJ1-6; the D is unclear. Germline V CDR1 and CDR2: SGHTA, FQGNSA. CDR3 length: 13 amino acids. V was pared by 6 bases and J by 10 bases, with 13 bases between. The CDR3 region has the DNA TGTGCCAGCAGAGAAAGGGTTCGATCACCCCTCCACTTT. Its protein product is CASRERVRSPLHF.

This chain connects TRBV20-1 to TRBJ1-1; the D gene is possibly TRBD1 (5 bases). The germline V gene encodes CDR1 DFQATT and CDR2 SNEGSKA (reference sequence). Trimming removed 2 bases from V and 6 bases from J, with 7 bases in between. The CDR3 loop spans 11 amino acids. The CDR3 protein is CSARPTAEAFF. CDR3 bases: TGCAGTGCTAGACCGACAGCTGAAGCTTTCTTT.

This clonotype was seen only a few times. CDR3 in DNA: TGCGCCAGCAGCGTGACACAGGCTCAAGAGACCCAGTACTTC. As protein: CASSVTQAQETQYF. The V gene is TRBV5-1, the J gene TRBJ2-5, with D tentatively TRBD1 (5 bases). The CDR3 is 14 amino acids. Trimming took off 4 bases at V and 2 bases at J, with 12 bases between the two ends. Per the germline V gene, CDR1 is SGHRS and CDR2 is YFSETQ.

This chain connects TRBV4-3 to TRBJ2-3; D uncertain. The CDR3 sequence is 15 residues long. The V end was cut by 3 bases, the J end by 2 bases, with 12 bases between. The germline CDR1 and CDR2 sequences are LGHNA and YSLEER. The CDR3, as DNA: TGCGCCAGCAGCCAGGAATTCGCCACCACAGATACGCAGTATTTT. Amino acid sequence: CASSQEFATTDTQYF.

The gene calls are TRBV7-2 and TRBJ1-4; the D is unclear. Deletions cut 1 base from V and 0 bases from J, with 15 bases between. The CDR3 contains 18 residues. Per the germline V gene, CDR1 is SGHTA and CDR2 is FQGNSA. CDR3 region: CASSLEANPIATNEKLFF. CDR3 bases: TGTGCCAGCAGCTTAGAGGCCAACCCCATTGCAACTAATGAAAAACTGTTTTTT. The full variable domain, with the rest looked up from reference TRBV7-2 and TRBJ1-4, is GAGVSQSPSNKVTEKGKDVELRCDPISGHTALYWYRQSLGQGLEFLIYFQGNSAPDKSGLPSDRFSAERTGGSVSTLTIQRTQQEDSAVYLCASSLEANPIATNEKLFFGSGTQLSVL.

This chain links TRBV3-1 with TRBJ2-5; 14 bases are shared with TRBD2. Trimming removed 2 bases from V and 2 bases from J; junction bases left unmatched: 4. The CDR3 is 17 residues long. From germline, CDR1 is LGHDT and CDR2 YNNKEL (reference sequence). CDR3 coding DNA: TGTGCCAGCAGCCAACACCGACTAGCGGGAGGGCAAGAGACCCAGTACTTC. It yields the protein CASSQHRLAGGQETQYF.